This TCR beta chain is from a study of shared clonotypes between healthy human individuals. Study details: Three CD4 naive, three CD4 memory, two CD8 naive and one CD8 memory plate were used per donor. Study-wide findings and caveats: Genetic and exposure-history diversity was limited by the small donor number.

Germline V gene data show CDR1 as SEHNR and CDR2 as FQNEAQ (reference sequence). The length of the CDR3 is 15 residues. Trimming pared 1 base from V and 5 bases from J, leaving 12 bases between. CD4+ cells underwent separation, giving CD45RA+ naive and CD45RA-negative memory subsets. On this clone: What it binds is unknown.

TCRdb's table, derived via immunoSEQ multiplex PCR, lists solely in-frame clones and lacks some. Of 850,000 to 1,200,000 clones in the sample, around 74% were seen once. Specimen: memory CD4+ T cells sorted from blood. Subset noted: CD45RA-negative fraction. V and J are TRBV7-9 and TRBJ1-5, with a possible D match to TRBD1 (6 bases). This receptor was taken from a man aged 18 to 35 in good health. CDR3 in amino acids: CASSLGAGVYQPQHF. For the CDR3, the DNA is TGTGCCAGCAGCTTAGGGGCAGGGGTTTATCAGCCCCAGCATTTT. Looking up the rest from reference TRBV7-9 and TRBJ1-5 gives the full variable domain: DTGVSQNPRHKITKRGQNVTFRCDPISEHNRLYWYRQTLGQGPEFLTYFQNEAQLEKSRLLSDRFSAERPKGSFSTLEIQRTEQGDSAMYLCASSLGAGVYQPQHFGDGTRLSIL.